The next 7 T cell receptor beta chains were all read from a single sample in a study of T cells in Graves' hyperthyroidism and ophthalmopathy. TCR beta CDR3 regions were amplified from RNA transcripts. A first-round RT-PCR of the TCR CDR3 used the HTBI primer set. TCRdb redid the calling of the multiplex PCR reads with MiXCR, one entry per CDR3 protein. The repertoire holds about 520,000 distinct CDR3 sequences, with around a quarter as singletons. The specimen was blood. The receptors were gathered from a woman under 40 with Graves' ophthalmopathy.

This clonotype was counted a single time. The chain links TRBV6-2 or TRBV6-3 to TRBJ2-2; either TRBD1 or TRBD2 may supply D (5 bases each). This CDR3 has 15 residues. The germline CDR1 and CDR2 sequences are MNHEY and SVGEGT. The ends were cut back, 8 bases at V and 2 bases at J, with 15 bases in the middle. The CDR3 coding sequence is TGTGCCAGCGTTAGCCGGGACCTAAACACCGGGGAGCTGTTTTTT. This codes for CASVSRDLNTGELFF.

This clonotype was detected ten times or more. V and J are TRBV5-1 and TRBJ2-2; D gene unclear. Germline CDR1 and CDR2: SGHRS and YFSETQ. V was pared by 5 bases and J by 0 bases, with 5 bases between. The CDR3 runs 13 residues. The CDR3 DNA follows: TGCGCCAGCAGGACGTCGAACACCGGGGAGCTGTTTTTT. This sequence encodes CASRTSNTGELFF.

The table lists this clonotype with many counts. This chain joins TRBV28 and TRBJ1-6; D is undetermined. Germline CDR1 MDHEN, CDR2 SYDVKM. Trimming stripped 5 bases from V and 0 bases from J, with 14 bases between. CDR3 length: 17 amino acids. The DNA of the CDR3 is TGTGCCAGCAGTGTACCCGGGAGTAGCTCCTATAATTCACCCCTCCACTTT. Translating it yields CASSVPGSSSYNSPLHF. Complete variable domain (other parts from reference TRBV28 and TRBJ1-6): DVKVTQSSRYLVKRTGEKVFLECVQDMDHENMFWYRQDPGLGLRLIYFSYDVKMKEKGDIPEGYSVSREKKERFSLILESASTNQTSMYLCASSVPGSSSYNSPLHFGNGTRLTVT.

As to this clonotype: A much larger clone sits a single nucleotide away, making a read error possible. The V call is TRBV28, the J call TRBJ2-3, with 8 bases lining up with TRBD2. The CDR3 length is 17 residues. CDR1 MDHEN and CDR2 SYDVKM come from the germline V gene. The CDR3, as DNA: TGTGCCAGCAGTCCTTATAACGGGGGGGCAAAGACAGCTACGCAGTATTTT. This translates into CASSPYNGGAKTATQYF. The variable domain in full, with the rest retrieved from reference TRBV28 and TRBJ2-3, is DVKVTQSSRYLVKRTGEKVFLECVQDMDHENMFWYRQDPGLGLRLIYFSYDVKMKEKGDIPEGYSVSREKKERFSLILESASTNQTSMYLCASSPYNGGAKTATQYFGPGTRLTVL.

This clonotype was found many times. The chain joins TRBV24-1 to TRBJ2-4; either TRBD1 or TRBD2 may fit D (6 bases each). The CDR3 has 15 amino acids. The ends were cut back, 1 base at V and 8 bases at J, with 14 bases in the middle. The germline V gene has CDR1 KGHDR and CDR2 SFDVKD. CDR3 region: CATSDFEGGRDIQYF. The CDR3 DNA reads TGTGCCACCAGTGATTTCGAGGGGGGTCGGGACATTCAGTACTTC.

This clonotype was seen many times. This chain joins TRBV25-1 and TRBJ2-2; D gene unclear. The CDR3 runs to 16 residues. CDR1 is MGHDK and CDR2 is SYGVNS in the germline V gene. The ends were cut back, 3 bases at V and 0 bases at J, with 11 bases in the middle. The CDR3 is CASSDTPPTNTGELFF. CDR3 nucleotide sequence: TGTGCCAGCAGTGATACCCCCCCGACGAACACCGGGGAGCTGTTTTTT.

As for this clonotype: This may come from a read error, since a much larger clone is one base off. The V gene is TRBV7-9, the J gene TRBJ2-4, with no clear D. V was cut by 5 bases and J by 14 bases, with 19 bases left in between. Germline CDR1 reads SEHNR; CDR2 reads FQNEAQ (reference sequence). The CDR3 is 13 residues long. As DNA, the CDR3 is TGTGCCAGCAGCCTTACTCCAGAAGAATACAAGTACTTC. Its translation: CASSLTPEEYKYF.